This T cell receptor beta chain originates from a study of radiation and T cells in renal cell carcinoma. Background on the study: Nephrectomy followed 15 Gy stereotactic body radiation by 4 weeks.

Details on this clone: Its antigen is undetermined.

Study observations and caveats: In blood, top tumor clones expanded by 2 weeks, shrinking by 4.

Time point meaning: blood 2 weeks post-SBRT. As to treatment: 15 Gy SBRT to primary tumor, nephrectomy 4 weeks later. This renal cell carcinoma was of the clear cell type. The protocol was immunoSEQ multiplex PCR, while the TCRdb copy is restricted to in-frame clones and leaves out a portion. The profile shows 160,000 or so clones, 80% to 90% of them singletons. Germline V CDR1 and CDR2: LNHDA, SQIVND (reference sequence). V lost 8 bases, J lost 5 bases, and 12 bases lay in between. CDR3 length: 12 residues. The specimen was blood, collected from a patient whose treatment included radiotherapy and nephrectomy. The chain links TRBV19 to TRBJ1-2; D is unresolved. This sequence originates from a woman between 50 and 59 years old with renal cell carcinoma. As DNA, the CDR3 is TGTGCCAGTCGAGGGCAGCTTTATGGCTACACCTTC. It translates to CASRGQLYGYTF.